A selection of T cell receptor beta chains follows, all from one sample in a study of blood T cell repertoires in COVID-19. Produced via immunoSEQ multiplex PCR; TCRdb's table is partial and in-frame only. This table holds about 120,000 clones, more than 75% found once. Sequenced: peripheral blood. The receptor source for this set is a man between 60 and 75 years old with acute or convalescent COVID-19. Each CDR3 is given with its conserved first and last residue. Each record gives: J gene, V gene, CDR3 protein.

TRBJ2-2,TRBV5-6,CASRPIGTANTGELFF
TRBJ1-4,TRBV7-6,CASSFIQGTNEKLFF
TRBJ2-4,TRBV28,CASSSGKRESPIQYF
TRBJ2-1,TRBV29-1,CSVRQTGRSQFF
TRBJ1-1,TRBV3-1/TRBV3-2,CASSRGQLGTAEAFF
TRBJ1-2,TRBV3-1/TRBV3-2,CASSQDLRGGYGYTF
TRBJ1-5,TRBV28,CASSFAGPQGSGPQHF
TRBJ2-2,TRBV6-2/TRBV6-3,CASSHSGELFF
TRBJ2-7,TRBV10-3,CAISPSIDSYEQYF
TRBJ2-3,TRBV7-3,CASSPWPYSGSKTDTQYF
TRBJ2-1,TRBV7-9,CASSLEVSSYNEQFF
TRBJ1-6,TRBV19,CASSIEDGTGGSPLHF
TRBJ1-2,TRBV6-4,CASSPAATGGSSGYTF
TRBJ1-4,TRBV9,CASSPTSLGINEKLFF
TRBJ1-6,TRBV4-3,CASSQDAGSNSPLHF
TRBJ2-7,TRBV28,CASSPRFAIDTYEQYF
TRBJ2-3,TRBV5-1,CASSYGLASTDTQYF
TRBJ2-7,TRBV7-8,CASSSTGSYEQYF
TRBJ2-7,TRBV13,CASSLGRQARGEQYF
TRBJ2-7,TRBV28,CASLGQGRYEQYF
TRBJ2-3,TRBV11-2,CASSLVAGASPDTQYF
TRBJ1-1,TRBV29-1,CSVVAVLNTEAFF
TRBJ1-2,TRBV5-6,CASSLIGEGYGYTF
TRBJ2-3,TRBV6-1,CASSEWRGRGDTQYF
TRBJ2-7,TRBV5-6,CASTQTGGYEQYF
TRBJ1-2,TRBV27,CASFNSRQGGYTF
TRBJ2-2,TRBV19,CASRPTGSNTGELFF
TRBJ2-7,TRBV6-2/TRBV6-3,CASSPSGRKTEQYF
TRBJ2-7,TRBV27,CASSPGGSYEQYF
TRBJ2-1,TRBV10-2,CASSPIYSGRSYNEQFF
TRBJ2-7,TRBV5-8,CASSSRGRGLSYEQYF
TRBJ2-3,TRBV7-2,CASSLGGRYTDTQYF
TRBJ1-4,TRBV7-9,CASSLNSFNEKLFF
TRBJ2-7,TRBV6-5,CASMRADFYEQYF
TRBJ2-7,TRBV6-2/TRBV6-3,CASSRLAGSSYEQYF
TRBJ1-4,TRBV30,CAWSVRGKDGEKLFF
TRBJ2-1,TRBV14,CASSSWGPLSSYNEQFF
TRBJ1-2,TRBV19,CASRRQGDGYGYTF
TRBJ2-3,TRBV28,CASSSRGFGDTQYF
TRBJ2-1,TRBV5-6,CASSFGAGPGQFF
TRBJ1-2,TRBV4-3,CASSQGTGSRAYGYTF
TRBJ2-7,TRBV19,CASSGTAGRAYEQYF
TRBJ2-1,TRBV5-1,CASSPNVPGEGEQFF
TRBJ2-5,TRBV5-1,CASSPSGGVETQYF
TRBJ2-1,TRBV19,CASSMEGTGGEQFF
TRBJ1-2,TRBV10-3,CAISPARDSITGGYTF
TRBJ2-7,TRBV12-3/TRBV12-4,CASSSGTAYEQYF
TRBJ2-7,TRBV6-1,CASSEYGGRGEQYF
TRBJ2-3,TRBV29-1,CSAGLAEGDTQYF
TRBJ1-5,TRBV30,CAWSRLDYSNQPQHF
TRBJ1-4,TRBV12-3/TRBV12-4,CASSPRFNEKLFF
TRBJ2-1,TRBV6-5,CASKRLAEENEQFF
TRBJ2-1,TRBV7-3,CASSQYTGGAEQFF